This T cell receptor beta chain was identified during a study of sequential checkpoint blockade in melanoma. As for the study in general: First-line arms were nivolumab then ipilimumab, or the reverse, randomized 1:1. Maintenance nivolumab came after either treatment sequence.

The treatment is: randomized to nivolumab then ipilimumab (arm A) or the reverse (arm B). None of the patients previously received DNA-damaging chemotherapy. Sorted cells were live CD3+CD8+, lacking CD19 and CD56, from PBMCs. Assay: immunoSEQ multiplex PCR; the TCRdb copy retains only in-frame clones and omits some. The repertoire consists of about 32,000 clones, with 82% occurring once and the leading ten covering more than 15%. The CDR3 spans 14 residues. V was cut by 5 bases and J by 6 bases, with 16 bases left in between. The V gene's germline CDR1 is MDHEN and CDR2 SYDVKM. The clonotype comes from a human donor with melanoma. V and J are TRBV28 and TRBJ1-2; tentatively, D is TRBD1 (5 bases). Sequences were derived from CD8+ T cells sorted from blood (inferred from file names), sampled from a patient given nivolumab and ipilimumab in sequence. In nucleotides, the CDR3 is TGTGCCAGCAGTAGTCTCTTCCAGGGCGATGGCTACACCTTC. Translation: CASSSLFQGDGYTF.